These 10 T cell receptor beta chains originate from one sample sequenced in a study of STAT5B mutations in CD4+ large granular lymphocyte leukemia. Clones were read by immunoSEQ multiplex PCR, and TCRdb kept only the in-frame ones, dropping some. The sample includes 23,000 or so clones, about 80% of them seen just once. Material for sequencing was CD4+ T cells from blood buffy coats. These receptors all come from a human donor in good health.

The chain carries TRBV28 and TRBJ2-7, with a weak D call TRBD2 (6 bases). The CDR3 is 14 residues long. Looked up from germline, CDR1 is MDHEN and CDR2 is SYDVKM. Trimming shortened V by 11 bases and J by 0 bases, and 17 bases separated the two germline ends. The CDR3 coding sequence is TGTGCCTCCTGGGGTAGCGGATCCTCCTACGAGCAGTACTTC. It codes for CASWGSGSSYEQYF.

The V call is TRBV9, the J call TRBJ2-3; 7 nucleotides line up with TRBD2. From germline, CDR1 is SGDLS and CDR2 YYNGEE. The CDR3 loop spans 15 amino acids. The ends lost 4 bases at V and 6 bases at J; junction bases unmatched: 11. CDR3 protein: CASSSNSGFPDTQYF. The CDR3 DNA reads as TGTGCCAGCAGCTCCAATAGCGGGTTCCCCGATACGCAGTATTTT.

V and J are TRBV5-1 and TRBJ2-5; TRBD1 matches at 9 bases. After removal of 2 bases from V and 2 bases from J, the junction contained 1 base not matched to a gene. This CDR3 is 14 amino acids long. Per the germline V gene, CDR1 is SGHRS and CDR2 is YFSETQ. The CDR3 sequence is CASSLGQGQETQYF. The CDR3, as DNA: TGCGCCAGCAGCTTAGGACAGGGGCAAGAGACCCAGTACTTC.

This clone occurred a few times. This sequence joins TRBV28 and TRBJ2-7; TRBD1 agrees at 7 bases. J was trimmed by 2 bases and V by 8 bases; bases with no gene match: 6. CDR1 is MDHEN, CDR2 SYDVKM, per germline. This CDR3 is 13 amino acids long. The CDR3, as DNA: TGTGCCAGCGTAGGGACAGAGACCTACGAGCAGTACTTC. Translating it yields CASVGTETYEQYF. Variable domain in full (rest from reference TRBV28 and TRBJ2-7): DVKVTQSSRYLVKRTGEKVFLECVQDMDHENMFWYRQDPGLGLRLIYFSYDVKMKEKGDIPEGYSVSREKKERFSLILESASTNQTSMYLCASVGTETYEQYFGPGTRLTVT.

There are a few counts of this clone. This rearrangement joins TRBV2 to TRBJ2-2, with 8 bases identical to TRBD2. CDR3 length equals 15 residues. The J segment lost 5 bases and the V segment lost 3 bases, leaving 5 bases of the junction unmatched. Germline V gives CDR1 SNHLY, CDR2 FYNNEI. CDR3 in amino acids: CASSETGLGTGELFF. The CDR3 DNA is TGTGCCAGCAGTGAGACGGGACTAGGGACCGGGGAGCTGTTTTTT.

Written as DNA, the CDR3 is TGTGCCAGCAGTCGCTCTAGCGGGAGTGTGGAGACCCAGTACTTC. Translation: CASSRSSGSVETQYF. The chain carries TRBV6-6 and TRBJ2-5; 10 bases line up with TRBD2. The CDR3 consists of 15 residues. The germline V gene encodes CDR1 MNHNY and CDR2 SVGAGI (reference sequence). Germline trimming cut 5 bases from V and 5 bases from J; bases unmatched to any gene: 8.

The chain has TRBV13 and TRBJ2-5, with TRBD2 as a possible D gene (6 bases). Trimming removed 5 bases from V and 5 bases from J, with 18 bases in between. Germline-derived CDR1 and CDR2 are PRHDT and FYEKMQ (reference sequence). There are 15 residues in the CDR3. The CDR3 region is CASSHPEDREETQYF. The CDR3 nucleotides are TGTGCCAGCAGCCACCCCGAGGACCGGGAGGAGACCCAGTACTTC.

The chain combines TRBV9 with TRBJ2-7; 9 nucleotides match TRBD1. This CDR3 region has 15 residues. J was trimmed by 4 bases and V by 0 bases; bases with no gene match: 5. Germline CDR1 and CDR2: SGDLS and YYNGEE. CDR3 sequence: CASSVGQGVGYEQYF. Here the CDR3 DNA reads TGTGCCAGCAGCGTAGGACAGGGGGTTGGGTACGAGCAGTACTTC. The variable domain in full, with the rest retrieved from reference TRBV9 and TRBJ2-7, is DSGVTQTPKHLITATGQRVTLRCSPRSGDLSVYWYQQSLDQGLQFLIQYYNGEERAKGNILERFSAQQFPDLHSELNLSSLELGDSALYFCASSVGQGVGYEQYFGPGTRLTVT.

This chain uses TRBV19 with TRBJ1-4; D call uncertain. Trimming took 7 bases from V and 3 from J, leaving 12 bases between them. Germline CDR1 and CDR2: LNHDA and SQIVND (reference sequence). This CDR3 region has 14 residues. The CDR3 protein is CASKVGPANEKLFF. CDR3 DNA sequence: TGTGCCAGTAAAGTTGGACCGGCTAATGAAAAACTGTTTTTT.

This clone was observed a single time. A read error may produce the germline difference seen at one junction end. Different DNA sequences within this sample yield the same CDR3. V is TRBV6-5 and J is TRBJ2-1, with D perhaps matching TRBD1 (5 bases). Germline V gives CDR1 MNHEY, CDR2 SVGAGI. CDR3 length: 14 residues. CDR3 sequence reads: CASSESGKYNEQFF. The CDR3 DNA is TGTGCTAGCAGTGAATCAGGGAAATACAATGAGCAGTTCTTC.